What follows are 28 T cell receptor beta chains derived from one specimen sequenced in a study of cytomegalovirus exposure and HLA in healthy donors. The PCR used 60 Vbeta and 13 Jbeta primers. Profiling relied on immunoSEQ multiplex PCR, and the TCRdb table lists in-frame clones only, not all of them. Seen here are 250,000 or so clones, 80% to 95% observed once, and the top ten hold about 1.5%. The sequencing sample was made of PBMCs. These receptors were collected from a girl aged 2 to 10 in good health and CMV-seronegative.

This clone was recorded once. The CDR3 DNA sequence: TGTGCCAGCAGCTTAGAAGCAGGTTCGAGCCAGCCCCAGCATTTT. This encodes CASSLEAGSSQPQHF. The V call is TRBV7-8, the J call TRBJ1-5; D call uncertain. Trimming shortened V by 1 base and J by 7 bases, and 14 bases separated the two germline ends. Germline CDR1 and CDR2: SGHVS and FQNEAQ. The CDR3 spans 15 residues.

V is TRBV30 and J is TRBJ1-1; possible D gene TRBD1, 5 bases. The CDR3 spans 16 residues. Germline assignment: CDR1 GTSNPN and CDR2 SVGIG (reference sequence). The ends were cut back, 3 bases at V and 0 bases at J, with 17 bases in the middle. CDR3 coding DNA: TGTGCCTGGAGAGGACAAGGTAGTCCCATGAACACTGAAGCTTTCTTT. Amino acid sequence: CAWRGQGSPMNTEAFF.

This sequence joins TRBV6-6 and TRBJ1-2; D unresolved. Germline CDR1 and CDR2: MNHNY and SVGAGI (reference sequence). Trimming left V 8 bases short and J 4 bases short, with 11 bases between. The CDR3 consists of 12 residues. The CDR3 bases are TGTGCCAGCCAAAACGGTATCTATGGCTACACCTTC. It is translated as CASQNGIYGYTF.

The chain employs TRBV5-1 and TRBJ2-3, with D possibly TRBD1 on 5 matching bases. The V and J ends lost 4 bases and 1 base respectively, with 10 bases between them. Germline V gene data show CDR1 as SGHRS and CDR2 as YFSETQ. The CDR3 extends over 14 amino acids. This CDR3 is CASSARQRTDTQYF. As DNA, the CDR3 is TGCGCCAGCAGCGCACGACAGCGCACAGATACGCAGTATTTT.

The chain joins TRBV7-8 to TRBJ2-1; weak D call: TRBD2 (7 bases). CDR1 SGHVS and CDR2 FQNEAQ come from the germline V gene. Trimming left V 0 bases short and J 5 bases short, with 26 bases between. There are 20 residues in the CDR3. DNA for the CDR3: TGTGCCAGCAGCTTAGCCCGGACAGCCGGGTGGGCGGGAGCTCACAATGAGCAGTTCTTC. Protein sequence: CASSLARTAGWAGAHNEQFF.

The gene calls are TRBV5-4 and TRBJ1-3, with D maybe TRBD1 (5 bases). Germline V gene lookup returns CDR1 SGHNT and CDR2 YYREEE (reference sequence). Trimming took 4 bases from V and 2 from J, leaving 25 bases between them. The CDR3 is 19 residues long. The CDR3 DNA sequence: TGTGCCAGCAGCCGCCTAGGATGGGGCGCGGGATCGGCTGGAAACACCATATATTTT. It yields the protein CASSRLGWGAGSAGNTIYF.

The V and J genes are TRBV30 and TRBJ1-6; D gene unclear. This CDR3 has 15 residues. V was clipped by 1 base and J by 8 bases, with 15 bases between them. Germline CDR1 and CDR2: GTSNPN and SVGIG (reference sequence). Here the CDR3 reads CAWSDGRTLYSPLHF. The DNA of the CDR3 is TGTGCCTGGAGTGATGGTCGGACTCTTTATTCACCCCTCCACTTT.

The gene calls are TRBV29-1 and TRBJ2-1, with TRBD2 matching over 12 bases. In germline, CDR1 is SQVTM, CDR2 ANQGSEA. CDR3 length equals 17 residues. Unmatched junction bases numbered 5, after V lost 1 base and J lost 1 base. CDR3 nucleotides: TGCAGCGTTGAAGGACTAGCGGGAGAGGTGTCCTACAATGAGCAGTTCTTC. It yields the protein CSVEGLAGEVSYNEQFF.

V gene TRBV7-2 combines with J gene TRBJ2-2; 7 positions match TRBD2. Per the germline V gene, CDR1 is SGHTA and CDR2 is FQGNSA. The ends lost 4 bases at V and 6 bases at J; junction bases unmatched: 8. This CDR3 is built from 15 residues. The DNA for the CDR3 is TGTGCCAGCAGCTCCGCTGGCGGGAGATCCGGGGAGCTGTTTTTT. Amino acids: CASSSAGGRSGELFF.

The V and J genes are TRBV5-8 and TRBJ1-5; D gene ambiguous. Deletions cut 5 bases from V and 0 bases from J, with 12 bases between. Germline V gene data show CDR1 as SGHTS and CDR2 as YDEGEE. The CDR3 has 15 amino acids. The CDR3 protein is CASSTMAVSNQPQHF. The CDR3 region has the DNA TGTGCCAGCAGTACGATGGCAGTTAGCAATCAGCCCCAGCATTTT.

This rearrangement joins TRBV9 to TRBJ2-6; 9 nucleotides align to TRBD2. Trimming at V came to 0 bases and at J to 13 bases, leaving 8 bases not matched to a gene. The length of the CDR3 is 15 residues. Germline values: CDR1 SGDLS, CDR2 YYNGEE. The CDR3 here is CASSVAAGGPTVLTF. The CDR3, as DNA: TGTGCCAGCAGCGTAGCGGCGGGGGGGCCGACGGTCCTGACTTTC.

The rearrangement joins TRBV4-2 to TRBJ1-2; D gene ambiguous. Per the germline V gene, CDR1 is LGHNA and CDR2 is YNFKEQ. V was trimmed by 4 bases and J by 4 bases, leaving 16 bases between them. The CDR3 contains 15 residues. Written as DNA, the CDR3 is TGTGCCAGCAGCCCTCAGGAGGGAGAGGCCTATGGCTACACCTTC. Its translation is CASSPQEGEAYGYTF.

The chain has TRBV7-9 and TRBJ1-1; D gene uncertain. V was trimmed by 3 bases and J by 3 bases, leaving 2 bases between them. The CDR3 is 11 amino acids. Germline CDR1 SEHNR, CDR2 FQNEAQ (reference sequence). Here the CDR3 DNA reads TGTGCCAGCAGCTTCTACACTGAAGCTTTCTTT. It encodes CASSFYTEAFF.

This chain joins TRBV23-1 and TRBJ1-2, with D maybe TRBD1 (5 bases). TRBV23-1 is an open reading frame whose function is uncertain. The V end lost 0 bases, the J end lost 0 bases, and 11 bases lay between the germline ends. CDR3 length: 16 amino acids. CDR3 sequence: CASSQSVGAPNYGYTF. Written as DNA, the CDR3 is TGCGCCAGCAGTCAATCGGTAGGGGCTCCTAACTATGGCTACACCTTC.

This sequence joins TRBV2 and TRBJ1-3; the D is unclear. The V gene lost 1 base and the J gene lost 9 bases, with 4 bases spanning the gap. The CDR3 contains 11 residues. The germline CDR1 and CDR2 sequences are SNHLY and FYNNEI. The CDR3 region is CASSEVGTIYF. CDR3 in DNA: TGTGCCAGCAGTGAAGTCGGCACCATATATTTT.

This clone was observed once. The CDR3 protein is CASSSTWDGGSQPQHF. CDR3 DNA: TGTGCCAGCAGTTCCACCTGGGACGGCGGGAGTCAGCCCCAGCATTTT. The rearrangement joins TRBV27 to TRBJ1-5; D perhaps matches TRBD1 (5 bases). CDR3 length: 16 amino acids. The ends were cut back, 4 bases at V and 6 bases at J, with 19 bases in the middle. Per germline, CDR1 MNHEY and CDR2 SMNVEV (reference sequence).

The chain employs TRBV9 and TRBJ1-2; 7 bases line up with TRBD1. Germline V gene sequence: CDR1 SGDLS, CDR2 YYNGEE. The CDR3 loop spans 15 amino acids. V lost 6 bases and J lost 0; bases outside the gene matches: 8. The CDR3 bases are TGTGCCAGCAACGACGACAGGGAATCTAACTATGGCTACACCTTC. It yields the protein CASNDDRESNYGYTF.

The chain joins TRBV10-3 to TRBJ2-3, with 8 nucleotides matching TRBD1. This CDR3 spans 13 amino acids. CDR1 and CDR2 (germline): ENHRY, SYGVKD. J was trimmed by 2 bases and V by 10 bases; bases with no gene match: 5. This CDR3 is CATTGGPTDTQYF. In DNA form, the CDR3 reads TGTGCCACAACAGGGGGTCCCACAGATACGCAGTATTTT.

The rearrangement links TRBV27 to TRBJ2-3, with 8 bases identical to TRBD2. Germline CDR1 and CDR2: MNHEY and SMNVEV (reference sequence). The CDR3 extends over 15 amino acids. The ends lost 1 base at V and 4 bases at J; junction bases unmatched: 4. The CDR3 sequence: CASSLYGRAADTQYF. The CDR3 bases are TGTGCCAGCAGTTTATACGGGAGGGCCGCAGATACGCAGTATTTT.

This chain links TRBV29-1 with TRBJ2-7; 7 bases agree with TRBD2. J lost 3 bases, V lost 3 bases, and 11 bases had no gene match. The CDR3 covers 15 residues. CDR1 SQVTM and CDR2 ANQGSEA come from the germline V gene. The CDR3 protein is CSVEEMGEGLYEQYF. The CDR3 nucleotides read TGCAGCGTTGAGGAAATGGGGGAGGGCCTCTACGAGCAGTACTTC.

V usage is TRBV25-1 and J usage is TRBJ2-1, with D perhaps matching TRBD1 (6 bases). This CDR3 comprises 17 residues. The germline V gene encodes CDR1 MGHDK and CDR2 SYGVNS. V shed 4 bases and J shed 5 bases, with 21 bases lying between them. Here the CDR3 reads CASSGLWGTTLNNEQFF. CDR3 bases: TGTGCCAGCAGTGGCCTTTGGGGGACAACCTTGAACAATGAGCAGTTCTTC.

The sample holds one count of this clone. The CDR3 DNA sequence: TGTGCCAGCAGCTTGGCCAGGGAGACCCAGTACTTC. It specifies CASSLARETQYF. The chain has TRBV5-8 and TRBJ2-5; no definite D call. The CDR3 is 12 amino acids. Germline V CDR1 and CDR2: SGHTS, YDEGEE. Trimming stripped 0 bases from V and 5 bases from J, with 5 bases between.

The genes are TRBV27 and TRBJ1-2; the D is unclear. Germline loops: CDR1 MNHEY, CDR2 SMNVEV (reference sequence). Trimming shortened V by 3 bases and J by 0 bases, and 11 bases separated the two germline ends. This CDR3 is 15 amino acids long. The CDR3 DNA reads as TGTGCCAGCAGTTTTAATCAGGACTCTAACTATGGCTACACCTTC. The encoded protein is CASSFNQDSNYGYTF.

V and J are TRBV27 and TRBJ2-2; TRBD1 is a possible D gene (5 bases). CDR1 is MNHEY, CDR2 SMNVEV, per germline (reference sequence). Trimming took 6 bases from V and 4 from J, leaving 12 bases between them. The CDR3 length is 14 residues. CDR3 DNA: TGTGCCAGCAGAAGAACAGGTACCACCGGGGAGCTGTTTTTT. Residues: CASRRTGTTGELFF.

The J gene is TRBJ2-2, the V gene TRBV11-2; D call uncertain. Trimming pared 7 bases from V and 0 bases from J, leaving 3 bases between. The V gene's germline CDR1 is SGHAT and CDR2 FQNNGV. There are 12 residues in the CDR3. The DNA for the CDR3 is TGTGCCAGCAACTCGAACACCGGGGAGCTGTTTTTT. It specifies CASNSNTGELFF. Complete variable domain (other parts from reference TRBV11-2 and TRBJ2-2): EAGVAQSPRYKIIEKRQSVAFWCNPISGHATLYWYQQILGQGPKLLIQFQNNGVVDDSQLPKDRFSAERLKGVDSTLKIQPAKLEDSAVYLCASNSNTGELFFGEGSRLTVL.

The chain uses TRBV29-1 and TRBJ2-3; TRBD2 matches at 13 bases. The CDR3 is 16 residues long. Germline assignment: CDR1 SQVTM and CDR2 ANQGSEA. The V segment lost 1 base and the J segment 6 bases; nucleotides outside the gene matches: 7. The CDR3 region has the DNA TGCAGCGTTGAAGGAGGACTAGCGGGAGTCACCGATACGCAGTATTTT. It yields the protein CSVEGGLAGVTDTQYF.

V usage is TRBV27 and J usage is TRBJ2-1; D perhaps matches TRBD1 (5 bases). CDR1 and CDR2 from the germline V gene are MNHEY and SMNVEV (reference sequence). The CDR3 spans 15 residues. The V end lost 4 bases, the J end lost 1 base, and 11 bases lay between the germline ends. The CDR3: CASSSDSRSYNEQFF. Written as DNA, the CDR3 is TGTGCCAGCAGTTCAGACAGCCGGTCCTACAATGAGCAGTTCTTC.

This clone was found a few times. The V and J genes are TRBV7-9 and TRBJ1-1; 7 bases are a match to TRBD1. The germline V gene has CDR1 SEHNR and CDR2 FQNEAQ (reference sequence). CDR3 length: 14 amino acids. The V and J ends lost 5 bases and 1 base, in that order; junction bases with no gene match: 4. The CDR3 is CASSPGQENTEAFF. CDR3 coding DNA: TGTGCCAGCAGCCCTGGACAGGAGAACACTGAAGCTTTCTTT.